The clone carrying this T cell receptor beta chain was seen just once. Here immunoSEQ multiplex PCR was the method, and the copy in TCRdb shows in-frame clones only, minus some. Of roughly 27,000 clones listed, less than 95% were seen once; the top ten hold about 1.1%. This record comes from a study of T cells in localized non-small cell lung cancer. The CDR3 contains 16 residues. The V and J ends lost 2 bases and 6 bases, in that order; junction bases with no gene match: 7. CDR1 is MNHEY and CDR2 is SMNVEV in the germline V gene (reference sequence). The sample in question was peripheral blood, obtained before any cancer treatment. The clonotype originates from a woman aged 35 to 69 with stage I lung adenocarcinoma. This chain connects TRBV27 to TRBJ1-5, with TRBD1 identical over 10 bases. CDR3 amino acids: CASSLITGQGSQPQHF. CDR3 nucleotide sequence: TGTGCCAGCAGTTTAATAACGGGACAGGGGAGTCAGCCCCAGCATTTT.